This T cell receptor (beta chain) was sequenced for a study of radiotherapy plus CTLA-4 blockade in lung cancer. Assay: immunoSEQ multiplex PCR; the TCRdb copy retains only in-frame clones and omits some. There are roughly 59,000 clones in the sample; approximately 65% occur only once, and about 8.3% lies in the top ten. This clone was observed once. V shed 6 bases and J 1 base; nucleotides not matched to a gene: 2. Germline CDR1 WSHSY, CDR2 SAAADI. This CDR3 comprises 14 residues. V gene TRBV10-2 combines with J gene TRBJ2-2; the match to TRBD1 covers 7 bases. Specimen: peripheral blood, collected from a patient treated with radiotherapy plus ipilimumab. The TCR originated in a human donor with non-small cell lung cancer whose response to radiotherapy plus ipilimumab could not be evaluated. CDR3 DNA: TGCGCCAGCAGCACAGGGGTGAACACCGGGGAGCTGTTTTTT. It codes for CASSTGVNTGELFF.